The rows below give T cell receptor beta chains drawn from one sample of a study of post-analysis software for immune sequencing data. Via MiXCR, TCRdb re-called the PCR reads, giving one row per CDR3 protein. The sample contains some 160,000 distinct CDR3 sequences, around 36% of which appear only once. The sequenced sample was blood, obtained after autologous hematopoietic stem cell transplantation. All receptors come from a girl aged 10 to 17 with multiple sclerosis. Each CDR3 is given with its conserved first and last residue. The D gene is left open where the match is weak. Not every row has a clone size; where given, it reads once, few, many or a size class.

TRBV9,TRBJ2-7,TRBD2,-,TGTGCCAGCAGCCCGAGCAGGGACTACTACGAGCAGTACTTC,CASSPSRDYYEQYF
TRBV27,TRBJ2-4,-,few,TGTGCCAGCAGTTTATCGACAAGGCCCTTTATGGAGCAGTACTTC,CASSLSTRPFMEQYF
TRBV12-3/TRBV12-4,TRBJ2-1,-,-,TGTGCCAGCAGCTGGCGCGGGGCGTCCTCGGTCAATGAGCAGTTCTTC,CASSWRGASSVNEQFF
TRBV7-9,TRBJ1-2,TRBD1,-,TGTGCCAGCAGCTTTGTGACAGGGGATTCCGACTATGGCTACACCTTC,CASSFVTGDSDYGYTF
TRBV5-5,TRBJ2-1,TRBD1,many,TGTGCCAGCAGCTCTTTCGGACAGGGCGCTAATGAGCAGTTCTTC,CASSSFGQGANEQFF
TRBV5-6,TRBJ1-2,-,-,TGTGCCAGCAGCCTGCTAACTCTAACAGGGACATACTATGGCTACATCTTC,CASSLLTLTGTYYGYIF
TRBV7-6,TRBJ2-1,-,-,TGTGCCAGCAGCTTTAATTACAATGGGCAGTTCTTC,CASSFNYNGQFF
TRBV11-2,TRBJ2-2,TRBD2,-,TGTGCCAGCAGCTTCACTAGCGAAGGACGGGACACCGGGGAGCTGTTTTTT,CASSFTSEGRDTGELFF
TRBV30,TRBJ1-5,TRBD1,-,TGTGCCTGGAGTGTTCGGACAGGGGAGCCCCAGCATTTT,CAWSVRTGEPQHF
TRBV7-9,TRBJ2-5,TRBD2,-,TGTGCCAGCAGCTTAAGTAGCGGGAGTTCGGAGACCCAGTACTTC,CASSLSSGSSETQYF
TRBV15,TRBJ2-1,TRBD1,-,TGTGCCACCAGCAGAGGGGACCGGGACAGATCGACCTACAATGAGCAGTTCTTC,CATSRGDRDRSTYNEQFF
TRBV7-9,TRBJ1-6,-,few,TGTGCCAGCCGCCAGGGGTCTTCACCCCTCCACTTT,CASRQGSSPLHF
TRBV11-1,TRBJ2-5,-,-,TGTGCCAGCAGCACCACGGGCGGCGAGACCCAGTACTTC,CASSTTGGETQYF
TRBV29-1,TRBJ2-3,TRBD2,-,TGCAGCGCCCTCGGACTAGCGGTGGGCACAGATACGCAGTATTTT,CSALGLAVGTDTQYF
TRBV6-2/TRBV6-3,TRBJ2-3,-,-,TGTGCCAGCAAGGCCCAAGGGCAGGAAGATACGCAGTATTTT,CASKAQGQEDTQYF
TRBV20-1,TRBJ2-4,-,-,TGCAGTGCTACGACCGGGATTATCTTTTCACGGGAGCAGTACTTC,CSATTGIIFSREQYF
TRBV7-2,TRBJ2-5,TRBD2,-,TGTGCCAGCAGCGGGAGGGGAGGGGCGCTCCAAGAGACCCAGTACTTC,CASSGRGGALQETQYF
TRBV3-1,TRBJ2-7,-,-,TGTGCCAGCAGCCTCACTGGGGGGAGAACCTCTTACGAGCAGTACTTC,CASSLTGGRTSYEQYF
TRBV20-1,TRBJ2-5,-,many,TGCAGTGCCAACTCGGGGACCCAGTACTTC,CSANSGTQYF